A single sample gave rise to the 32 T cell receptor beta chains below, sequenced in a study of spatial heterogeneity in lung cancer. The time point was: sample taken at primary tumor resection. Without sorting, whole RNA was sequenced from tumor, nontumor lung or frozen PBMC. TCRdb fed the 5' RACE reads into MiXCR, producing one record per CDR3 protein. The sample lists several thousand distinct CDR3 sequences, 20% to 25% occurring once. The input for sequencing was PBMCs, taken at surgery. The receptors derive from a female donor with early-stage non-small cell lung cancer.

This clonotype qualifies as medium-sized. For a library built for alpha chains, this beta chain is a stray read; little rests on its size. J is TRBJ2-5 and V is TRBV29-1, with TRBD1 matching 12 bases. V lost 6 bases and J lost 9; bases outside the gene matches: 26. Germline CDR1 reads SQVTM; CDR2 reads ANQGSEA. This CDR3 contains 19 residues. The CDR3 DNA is TGCAGCGTCATGCCCGGGACAGGGGGCCATGGACCCAAGATTAGAGCCCAGTACTTC. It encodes CSVMPGTGGHGPKIRAQYF.

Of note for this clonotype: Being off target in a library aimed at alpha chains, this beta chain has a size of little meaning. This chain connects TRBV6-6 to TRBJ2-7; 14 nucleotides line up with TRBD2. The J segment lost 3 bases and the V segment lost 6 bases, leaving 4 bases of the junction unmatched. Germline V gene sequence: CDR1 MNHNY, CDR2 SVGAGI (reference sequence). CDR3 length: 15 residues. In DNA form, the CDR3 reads TGTGCCAGCAGATGGGGACTAGCGGGAGACTACGAGCAGTACTTC. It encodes CASRWGLAGDYEQYF.

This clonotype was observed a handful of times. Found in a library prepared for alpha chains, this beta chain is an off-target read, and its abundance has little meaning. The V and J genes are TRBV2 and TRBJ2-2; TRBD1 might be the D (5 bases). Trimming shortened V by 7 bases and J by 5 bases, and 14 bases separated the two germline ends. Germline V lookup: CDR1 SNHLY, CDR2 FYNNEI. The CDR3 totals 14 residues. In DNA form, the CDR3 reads TGTGCCAGCAACCCCAGGGTTATGACCGGGGAGCTGTTTTTT. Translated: CASNPRVMTGELFF.

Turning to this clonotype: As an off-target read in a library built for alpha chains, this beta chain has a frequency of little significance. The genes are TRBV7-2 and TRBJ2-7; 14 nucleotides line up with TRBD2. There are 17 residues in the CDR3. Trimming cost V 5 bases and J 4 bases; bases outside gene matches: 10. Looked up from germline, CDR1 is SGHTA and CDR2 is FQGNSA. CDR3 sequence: CASSTRTSGRLTYEQYF. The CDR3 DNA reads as TGTGCCAGCAGCACTAGGACTAGCGGGAGGTTAACGTACGAGCAGTACTTC.

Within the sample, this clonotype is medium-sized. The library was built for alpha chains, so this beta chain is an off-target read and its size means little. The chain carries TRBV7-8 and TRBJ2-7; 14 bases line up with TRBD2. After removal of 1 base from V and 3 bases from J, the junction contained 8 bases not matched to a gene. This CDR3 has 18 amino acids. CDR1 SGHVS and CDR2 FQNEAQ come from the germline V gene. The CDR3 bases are TGTGCCAGCAGCTTAGTCGGGACTAGCGGGAGCGGTCGCTACGAGCAGTACTTC. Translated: CASSLVGTSGSGRYEQYF.

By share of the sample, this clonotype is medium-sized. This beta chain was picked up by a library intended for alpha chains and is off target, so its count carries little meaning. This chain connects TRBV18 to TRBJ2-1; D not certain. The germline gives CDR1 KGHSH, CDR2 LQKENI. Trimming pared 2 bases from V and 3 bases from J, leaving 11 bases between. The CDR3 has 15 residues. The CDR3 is CASSPVSDDYNEQFF. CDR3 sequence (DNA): TGTGCCAGCTCACCAGTGTCTGACGACTACAATGAGCAGTTCTTC. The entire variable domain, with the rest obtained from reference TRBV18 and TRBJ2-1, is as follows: NAGVMQNPRHLVRRRGQEARLRCSPMKGHSHVYWYRQLPEEGLKFMVYLQKENIIDESGMPKERFSAEFPKEGPSILRIQQVVRGDSAAYFCASSPVSDDYNEQFFGPGTRLTVL.

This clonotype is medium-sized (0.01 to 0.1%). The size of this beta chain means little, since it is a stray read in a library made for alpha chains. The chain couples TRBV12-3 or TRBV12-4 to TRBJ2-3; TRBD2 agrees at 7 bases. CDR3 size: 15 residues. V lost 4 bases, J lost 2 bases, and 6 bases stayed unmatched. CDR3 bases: TGTGCCAGCAGTTCGGCGGGAGAGGTCACAGATACGCAGTATTTT. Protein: CASSSAGEVTDTQYF.

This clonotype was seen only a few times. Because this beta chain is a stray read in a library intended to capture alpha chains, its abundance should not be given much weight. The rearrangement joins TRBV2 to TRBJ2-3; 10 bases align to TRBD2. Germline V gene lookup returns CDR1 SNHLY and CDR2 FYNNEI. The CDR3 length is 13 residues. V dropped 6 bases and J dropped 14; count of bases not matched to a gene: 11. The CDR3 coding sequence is TGTGCCAGCAGCGGAAGATTAGCGGGGGGCCGGTATTTT. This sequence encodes CASSGRLAGGRYF.

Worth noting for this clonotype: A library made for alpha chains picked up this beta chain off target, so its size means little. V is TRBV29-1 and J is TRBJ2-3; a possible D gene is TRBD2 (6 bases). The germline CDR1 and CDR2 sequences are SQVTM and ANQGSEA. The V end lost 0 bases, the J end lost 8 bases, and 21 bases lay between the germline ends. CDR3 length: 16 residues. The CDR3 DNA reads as TGCAGCGTTGAAGAGGCCGGGACCAGCCACGGGGGTACGCAGTATTTT. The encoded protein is CSVEEAGTSHGGTQYF.

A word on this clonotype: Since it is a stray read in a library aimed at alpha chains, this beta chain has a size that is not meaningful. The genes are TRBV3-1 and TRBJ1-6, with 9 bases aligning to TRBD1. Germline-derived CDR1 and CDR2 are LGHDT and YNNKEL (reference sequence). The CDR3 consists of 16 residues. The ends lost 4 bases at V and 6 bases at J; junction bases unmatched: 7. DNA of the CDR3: TGTGCCAGCAGCCCCCGCGGACAGGGGATTAATTCACCCCTCCACTTT. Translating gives CASSPRGQGINSPLHF.

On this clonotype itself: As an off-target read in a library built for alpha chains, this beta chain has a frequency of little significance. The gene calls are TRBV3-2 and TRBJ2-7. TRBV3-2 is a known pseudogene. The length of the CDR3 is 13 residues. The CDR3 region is CASSQDWPYEQYF. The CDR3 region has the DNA TGTGCCAGCAGCCAAGATTGGCCCTACGAGCAGTACTTC.

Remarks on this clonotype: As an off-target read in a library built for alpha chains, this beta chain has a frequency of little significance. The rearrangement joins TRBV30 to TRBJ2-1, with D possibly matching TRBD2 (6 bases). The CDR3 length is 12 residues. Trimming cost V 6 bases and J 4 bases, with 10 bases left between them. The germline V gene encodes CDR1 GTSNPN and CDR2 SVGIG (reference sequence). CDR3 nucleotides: TGTGCCTGTAGAAGCGGGTACAATGAGCAGTTCTTC. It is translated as CACRSGYNEQFF.

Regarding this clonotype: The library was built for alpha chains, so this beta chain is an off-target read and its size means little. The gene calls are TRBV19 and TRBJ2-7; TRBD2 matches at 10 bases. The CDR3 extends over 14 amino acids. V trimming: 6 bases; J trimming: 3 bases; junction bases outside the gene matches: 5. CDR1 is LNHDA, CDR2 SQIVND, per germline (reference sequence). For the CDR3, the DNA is TGTGCCAGTAGGTGGGCTAGCGGGAGCTACGAGCAGTACTTC. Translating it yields CASRWASGSYEQYF. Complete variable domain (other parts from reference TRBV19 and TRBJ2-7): DGGITQSPKYLFRKEGQNVTLSCEQNLNHDAMYWYRQDPGQGLRLIYYSQIVNDFQKGDIAEGYSVSREKKESFPLTVTSAQKNPTAFYLCASRWASGSYEQYFGPGTRLTVT.

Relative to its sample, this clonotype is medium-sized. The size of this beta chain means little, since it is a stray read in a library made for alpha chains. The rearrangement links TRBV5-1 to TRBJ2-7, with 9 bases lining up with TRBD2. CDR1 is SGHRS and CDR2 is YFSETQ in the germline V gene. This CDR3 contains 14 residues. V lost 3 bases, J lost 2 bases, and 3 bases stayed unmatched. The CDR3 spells CASSSASGAYEQYF. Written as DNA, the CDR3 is TGCGCCAGCAGCTCCGCTAGCGGGGCCTACGAGCAGTACTTC.

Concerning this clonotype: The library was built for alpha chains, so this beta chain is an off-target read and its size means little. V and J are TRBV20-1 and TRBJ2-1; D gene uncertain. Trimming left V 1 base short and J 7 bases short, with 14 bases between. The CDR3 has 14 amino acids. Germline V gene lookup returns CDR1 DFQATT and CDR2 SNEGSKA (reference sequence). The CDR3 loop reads CSARGPRNRNEQFF. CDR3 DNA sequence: TGCAGTGCTAGAGGCCCTCGAAACCGAAATGAGCAGTTCTTC.

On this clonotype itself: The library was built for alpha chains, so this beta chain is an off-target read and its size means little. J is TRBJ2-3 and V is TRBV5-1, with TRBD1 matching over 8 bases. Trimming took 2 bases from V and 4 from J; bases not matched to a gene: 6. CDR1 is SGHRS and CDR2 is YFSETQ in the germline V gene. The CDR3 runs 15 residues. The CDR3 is CASSLRQGTPDTQYF. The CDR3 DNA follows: TGCGCCAGCAGCTTACGACAGGGGACCCCAGATACGCAGTATTTT.

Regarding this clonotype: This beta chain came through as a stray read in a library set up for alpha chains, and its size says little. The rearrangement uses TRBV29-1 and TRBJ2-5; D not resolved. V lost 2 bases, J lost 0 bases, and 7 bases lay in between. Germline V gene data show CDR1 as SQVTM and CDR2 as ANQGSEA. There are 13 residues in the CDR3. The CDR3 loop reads CSVEMSDQETQYF. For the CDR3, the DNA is TGCAGCGTTGAAATGTCAGACCAAGAGACCCAGTACTTC.

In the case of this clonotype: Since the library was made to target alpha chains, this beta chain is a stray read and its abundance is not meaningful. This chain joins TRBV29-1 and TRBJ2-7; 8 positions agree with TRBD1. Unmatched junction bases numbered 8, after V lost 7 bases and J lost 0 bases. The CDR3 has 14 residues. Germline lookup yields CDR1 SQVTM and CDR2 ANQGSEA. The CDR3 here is CSAGRTGSSYEQYF. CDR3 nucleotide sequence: TGCAGCGCCGGGCGGACAGGGAGCTCCTACGAGCAGTACTTC.

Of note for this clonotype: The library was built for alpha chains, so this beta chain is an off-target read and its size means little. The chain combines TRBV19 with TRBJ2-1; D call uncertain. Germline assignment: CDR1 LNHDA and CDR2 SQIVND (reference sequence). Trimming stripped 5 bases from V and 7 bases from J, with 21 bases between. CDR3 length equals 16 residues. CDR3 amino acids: CASSVQTLIPLNEQFF. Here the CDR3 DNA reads TGTGCCAGTAGTGTGCAAACACTAATCCCCCTTAATGAGCAGTTCTTC.

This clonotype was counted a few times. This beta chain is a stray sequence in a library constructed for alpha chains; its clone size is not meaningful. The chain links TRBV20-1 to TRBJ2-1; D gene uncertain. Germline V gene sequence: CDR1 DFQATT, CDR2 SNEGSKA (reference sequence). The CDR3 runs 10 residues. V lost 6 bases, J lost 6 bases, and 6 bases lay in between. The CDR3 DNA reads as TGCAGTGCCGAACGCAATGAGCAGTTCTTC. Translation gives CSAERNEQFF.

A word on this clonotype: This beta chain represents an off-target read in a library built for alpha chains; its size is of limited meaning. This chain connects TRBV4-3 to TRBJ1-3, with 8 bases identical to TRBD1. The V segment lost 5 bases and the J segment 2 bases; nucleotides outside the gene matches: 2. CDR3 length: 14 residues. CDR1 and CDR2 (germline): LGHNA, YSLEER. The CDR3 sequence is CASSLTGAGNTIYF. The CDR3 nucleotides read TGCGCCAGCAGCTTGACAGGGGCTGGAAACACCATATATTTT.

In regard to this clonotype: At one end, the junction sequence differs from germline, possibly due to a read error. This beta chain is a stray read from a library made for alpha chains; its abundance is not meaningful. CDR3 region: CAWSEIAGLVF. The CDR3, as DNA: TGTGCCTGGAGTGAAATAGCGGGATTGGTCTTC. The genes are TRBV30 and TRBJ2-1; the match to TRBD2 covers 8 bases. Germline-derived CDR1 and CDR2 are GTSNPN and SVGIG (reference sequence). This CDR3 spans 11 amino acids.

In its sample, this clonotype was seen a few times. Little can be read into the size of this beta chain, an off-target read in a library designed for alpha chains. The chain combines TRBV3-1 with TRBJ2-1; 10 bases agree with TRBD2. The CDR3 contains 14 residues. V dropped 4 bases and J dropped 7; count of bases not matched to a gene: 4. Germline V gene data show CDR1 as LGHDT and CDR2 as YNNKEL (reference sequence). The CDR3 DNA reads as TGTGCCAGCAGCCGGAGCGGGGGGGGTAATGAGCAGTTCTTC. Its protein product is CASSRSGGGNEQFF.

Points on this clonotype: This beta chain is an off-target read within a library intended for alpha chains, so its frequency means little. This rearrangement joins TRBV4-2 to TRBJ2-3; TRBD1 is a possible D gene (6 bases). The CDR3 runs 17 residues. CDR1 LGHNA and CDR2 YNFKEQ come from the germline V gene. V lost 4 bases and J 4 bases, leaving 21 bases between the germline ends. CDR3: CASSREWGRGEADTQYF. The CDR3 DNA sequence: TGTGCCAGCAGCCGGGAGTGGGGCAGGGGCGAAGCAGATACGCAGTATTTT.

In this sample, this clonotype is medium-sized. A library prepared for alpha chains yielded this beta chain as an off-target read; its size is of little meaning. CDR3 residues: CASSWAQAPYEQYF. The CDR3 region has the DNA TGCGCCAGCAGTTGGGCCCAGGCCCCCTACGAGCAGTACTTC. The J gene is TRBJ2-7, the V gene TRBV5-1; D not certain. The ends were cut back, 5 bases at V and 2 bases at J, with 14 bases in the middle. This CDR3 has 14 residues. CDR1 is SGHRS, CDR2 YFSETQ, per germline.

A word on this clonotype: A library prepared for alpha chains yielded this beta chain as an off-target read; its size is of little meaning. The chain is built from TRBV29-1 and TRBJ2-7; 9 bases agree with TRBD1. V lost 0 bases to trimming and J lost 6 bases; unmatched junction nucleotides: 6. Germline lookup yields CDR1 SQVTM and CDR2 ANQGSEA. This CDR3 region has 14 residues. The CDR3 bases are TGCAGCGTTGAAGAACAGGGGGCAATAGGCGAGCAGTACTTC. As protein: CSVEEQGAIGEQYF.

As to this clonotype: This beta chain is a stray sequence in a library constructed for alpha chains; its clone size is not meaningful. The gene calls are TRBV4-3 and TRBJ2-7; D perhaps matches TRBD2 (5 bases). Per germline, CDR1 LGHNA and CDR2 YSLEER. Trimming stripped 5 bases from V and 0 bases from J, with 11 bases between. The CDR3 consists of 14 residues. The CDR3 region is CASSKEDFSYEQYF. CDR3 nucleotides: TGCGCCAGCAGCAAGGAGGACTTCTCCTACGAGCAGTACTTC.

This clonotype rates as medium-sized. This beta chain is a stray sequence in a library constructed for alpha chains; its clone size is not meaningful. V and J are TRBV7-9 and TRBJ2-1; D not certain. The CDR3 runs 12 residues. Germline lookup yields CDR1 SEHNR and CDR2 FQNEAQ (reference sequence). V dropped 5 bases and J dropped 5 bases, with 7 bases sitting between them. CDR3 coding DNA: TGTGCCAGCAGCCCTAACGACAATGAGCAGTTCTTC. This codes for CASSPNDNEQFF.

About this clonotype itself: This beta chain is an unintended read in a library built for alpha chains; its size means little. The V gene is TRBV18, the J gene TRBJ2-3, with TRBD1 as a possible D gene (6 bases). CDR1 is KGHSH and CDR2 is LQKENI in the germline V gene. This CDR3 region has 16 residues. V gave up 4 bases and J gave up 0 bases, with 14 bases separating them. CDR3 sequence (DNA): TGTGCCAGCTCACTACGCACAGGGTCTAGCACAGATACGCAGTATTTT. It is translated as CASSLRTGSSTDTQYF.

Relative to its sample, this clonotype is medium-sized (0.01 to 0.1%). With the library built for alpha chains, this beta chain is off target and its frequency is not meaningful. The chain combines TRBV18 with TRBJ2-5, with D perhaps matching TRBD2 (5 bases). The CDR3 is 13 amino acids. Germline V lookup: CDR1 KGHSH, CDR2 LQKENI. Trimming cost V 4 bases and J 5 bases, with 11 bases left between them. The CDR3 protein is CASSLDRRETQYF. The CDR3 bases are TGTGCCAGCTCACTGGACCGGAGGGAGACCCAGTACTTC.

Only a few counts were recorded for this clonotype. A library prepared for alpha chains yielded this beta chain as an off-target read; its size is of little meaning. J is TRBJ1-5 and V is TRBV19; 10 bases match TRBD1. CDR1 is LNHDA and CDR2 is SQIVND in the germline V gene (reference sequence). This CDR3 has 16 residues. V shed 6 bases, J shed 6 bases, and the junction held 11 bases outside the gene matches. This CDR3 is CASSLGQGIFSQPQHF. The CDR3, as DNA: TGTGCCAGTAGCCTGGGACAGGGGATTTTTTCTCAGCCCCAGCATTTT.

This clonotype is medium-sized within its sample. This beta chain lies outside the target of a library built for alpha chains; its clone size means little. The CDR3 is CASSLLARRGETQYF. CDR3 in DNA: TGTGCCAGCAGCTTACTCGCCCGAAGAGGAGAGACCCAGTACTTC. The chain has TRBV11-2 and TRBJ2-5, with unresolved D. The V end was cut by 2 bases, the J end by 4 bases, with 14 bases between. The germline gives CDR1 SGHAT, CDR2 FQNNGV. This CDR3 has 15 amino acids.